This TCR beta chain is from a study of blood T cells in healthy people across ages. Notes on the study in general: Roughly linear declines in TCR beta diversity per million T cells occurred with age.

V dropped 6 bases and J dropped 0 bases, with 24 bases sitting between them. CDR1 is MDHEN and CDR2 is SYDVKM in the germline V gene. CDR3 size: 19 residues. For the second PCR, which ran for about 6 to 11 cycles, a sample-barcoded 5' primer and a J-beta primer mix were used. TCRdb used MiXCR to reprocess the 5' RACE reads, holding one entry per CDR3 protein. The sample lists 1.5 million to 2 million distinct CDR3 sequences, under 30% seen once, with roughly 8.2% in the top ten. In its sample, this clonotype was seen many times. What it binds is unknown. Sequenced input: blood. The sequence derives from a young woman in good health. This chain joins TRBV28 and TRBJ2-1; maybe TRBD2 (5 bases). CDR3 coding DNA: TGTGCCAGCAGGTTAGCCCTCCCCGTTGAAGGGAGCTCCTACAATGAGCAGTTCTTC. Translating it yields CASRLALPVEGSSYNEQFF.